The 16 T cell receptor beta chains presented below share a single source sample, sequenced in a study of T cells in women clearing cervical HPV infection (dated by TCRdb to 2017 to 2018). Receptor amplification or capture employed the immunoSEQ multiplex PCR assay. TCRdb re-hosts the immuneACCESS table, in-frame sequences only. Its copies lack some clones; in the studies checked, an unresolved V gene accounts for under half of them, and the cause for the rest is not known. The table held for this sample gives roughly 15,000 clones. Of the sample, less than 25% is held by the ten largest clones. Sample: blood buffy coat. The receptors were gathered from a woman aged 18 to 75 with a cervical HPV16 infection that either progressed to CIN3+ or cleared (not recorded which).

On this clone: The missing CDR3 end, 3 residues past where the read stops, is filled in from the germline J gene. The sample contains more than one DNA sequence encoding this CDR3. The genes are TRBV6-1 and TRBJ2-3; 12 bases map to TRBD2. This CDR3 has 15 residues. V trimming: 2 bases; J trimming: 4 bases; junction bases outside the gene matches: 1. The V gene's germline CDR1 is MNHNS and CDR2 SASEGT. CDR3 bases read: TGTGCCAGCAGTGAACTAGCGGGGGGGCCAGATACG. It specifies CASSELAGGPDT. The CDR3 reads in full as CASSELAGGPDTQYF.

The CDR3: CASSFAPGDSGIYGYTF. CDR3 DNA (partial): TGTGCCAGCAGTTTTGCCCCTGGGGACAGCGGGATCTATGGC. The chain employs TRBV12-3 or TRBV12-4 and TRBJ1-2; 7 nucleotides match TRBD1. Coverage ceases 3 residues before the CDR3 finishes, and the germline J gene fills in the end. The CDR3 extends over 17 amino acids. V lost 3 bases, J lost 4 bases, and 14 bases stayed unmatched.

On this clone itself: Read data end 3 residues before the CDR3 end; the end is taken from the germline J gene. The V call is TRBV28, the J call TRBJ2-3; 9 nucleotides line up with TRBD1. CDR3 length equals 15 residues. The germline CDR1 and CDR2 sequences are MDHEN and SYDVKM. The CDR3 DNA, read in part, is TGTGCCAGCTCACTAGACAGGGGGAAACAAGAGACG. Translation: CASSLDRGKQET. The whole CDR3 protein is CASSLDRGKQETQYF.

Concerning this clone: The sequenced fragment ends 3 residues before the CDR3 boundary, so the rest is inferred from the germline J gene. V usage is TRBV6-1 and J usage is TRBJ1-5, with TRBD1 matching 9 bases. The CDR3 extends over 16 amino acids. The V and J ends lost 4 bases and 7 bases, in that order; junction bases with no gene match: 11. Per germline, CDR1 MNHNS and CDR2 SASEGT. Incomplete CDR3 DNA: TGTGCCAGCAGTGGGCCGGGACAGGGTGGGAACCAGCCC. The encoded protein is CASSGPGQGGNQP. The full-length CDR3 reads as CASSGPGQGGNQPQHF.

Remarks on this clone: The CDR3 extends 3 residues past the end of the read, so its final part is completed from the germline J gene. The chain carries TRBV25-1 and TRBJ2-3; 8 positions match TRBD2. The CDR3 is made up of 19 amino acids. After removal of 4 bases from V and 1 base from J, the junction contained 16 bases not matched to a gene. CDR1 is MGHDK, CDR2 SYGVNS, per germline. CDR3 sequence: CASSGLPGTGGARTDTQYF. The covered CDR3 bases are TGTGCCAGCAGTGGGCTCCCGGGGACGGGGGGGGCTCGCACAGATACG. The full variable domain, its missing parts supplied by reference TRBV25-1 and TRBJ2-3, is EADIYQTPRYLVIGTGKKITLECSQTMGHDKMYWYQQDPGMELHLIHYSYGVNSTEKGDLSSESTVSRIRTEHFPLTLESARPSHTSQYLCASSGLPGTGGARTDTQYFGPGTRLTVL.

By frequency, this clone registers medium-sized. CDR3 bases read: TGTGCCAGCAGTGTAAGCGGACGCACAGATACG. It codes for CASSVSGRTDT. The full CDR3 is CASSVSGRTDTQYF. The gene calls are TRBV2 and TRBJ2-3; a possible D gene is TRBD2 (5 bases). The read falls 3 residues short of the CDR3 end, and the missing part is taken from the germline J gene. CDR3 length: 14 residues. Germline V gene lookup returns CDR1 SNHLY and CDR2 FYNNEI. V was pared by 4 bases and J by 1 base, with 9 bases between.

The CDR3 sequence is CASSSWTGDYEQYF. The CDR3 bases that were read are TGTGCCAGCAGTTCCTGGACAGGGGACTACGAG. This rearrangement joins TRBV11-3 to TRBJ2-7; TRBD1 matches 9 bases. The read ends 3 residues shy of where the CDR3 ends; the end is completed using the germline J gene. V shed 6 bases, J shed 3 bases, and the junction held 6 bases outside the gene matches. Germline CDR1 reads SGHNT; CDR2 reads YENEEA. The length of the CDR3 is 14 residues.

About this clone itself: The read gets to within 3 residues of the CDR3 end, and the germline J gene fills in the rest. J is TRBJ1-4 and V is TRBV2; TRBD1 matches 9 bases. The trim removed 6 bases at V and 7 bases at J, leaving 9 bases unmatched. This CDR3 spans 15 amino acids. Germline V gene data show CDR1 as SNHLY and CDR2 as FYNNEI. The CDR3 loop is CASRGRQGGGEKLFF. CDR3 DNA, as far as it was read: TGTGCCAGCAGGGGTCGACAGGGGGGAGGTGAAAAA.

Considering frequency, this clone is large (0.1 to 1%). The read comes to an end 3 residues before the CDR3 does, leaving the germline J gene to fill in the end. The sample carries other DNA sequences with the same CDR3. The chain employs TRBV18 and TRBJ2-5, with D possibly TRBD1 on 6 matching bases. There are 15 residues in the CDR3. Trimming removed 3 bases from V and 4 bases from J, with 15 bases in between. CDR1 and CDR2 (germline): KGHSH, LQKENI. Here the CDR3 reads CASSPATGQRETQYF. The sequenced part of the CDR3 DNA is TGTGCCAGCTCACCTGCAACAGGGCAGAGAGAGACC.

For this clone: The read falls 3 residues short of the CDR3 end, and the missing part is taken from the germline J gene. V is TRBV7-6 and J is TRBJ2-2, with 9 bases that match TRBD1. From germline, CDR1 is SGHVS and CDR2 FNYEAQ. CDR3 size: 13 residues. Partial CDR3 DNA: TGTGCCAGCTCCGGGACAGGGACGGAAAAG. Protein product: CASSGTGTEK. The complete CDR3 protein is CASSGTGTEKLFF.

Of note for this clone: The CDR3 is cut off 3 residues early in the read; its end comes from the germline J gene. The chain couples TRBV5-1 to TRBJ1-3; D gene uncertain. The V end was cut by 0 bases, the J end by 3 bases, with 10 bases between. Germline CDR1 SGHRS, CDR2 YFSETQ. This CDR3 has 15 amino acids. CDR3 sequence: CASSLDGSDGNTIYF. CDR3 bases read: TGCGCCAGCAGCTTGGATGGAAGCGATGGAAACACC.

Of note for this clone: The read finishes 3 residues shy of the CDR3 end, and the germline J gene is used to complete it. The chain employs TRBV11-2 and TRBJ2-5; maybe TRBD2 (6 bases). The ends were cut back, 0 bases at V and 5 bases at J, with 13 bases in the middle. CDR1 and CDR2 (germline): SGHAT, FQNNGV. The CDR3 covers 15 residues. CDR3 sequence: CASSLEGGRGETQYF. The DNA read from the CDR3 is TGTGCCAGCAGCTTAGAGGGGGGACGGGGCGAGACC.

A remark on this clone: The observed sequence ends 3 residues before the CDR3 terminus, with the missing tail filled in from the germline J gene. The genes are TRBV2 and TRBJ2-1; 9 bases fit TRBD2. Germline trimming cut 3 bases from V and 1 base from J; bases unmatched to any gene: 1. This CDR3 region has 15 residues. The germline V gene encodes CDR1 SNHLY and CDR2 FYNNEI. This CDR3 reads CASSELAGSYNEQFF. The sequenced part of the CDR3 DNA is TGTGCCAGCAGTGAGCTAGCGGGGTCCTACAATGAG.

Details on this clone: The read ends 3 residues early relative to the CDR3; the germline J gene fills the gap. The chain recombines TRBV5-1 with TRBJ2-7; TRBD1 is a possible D gene (6 bases). V was cut by 4 bases and J by 3 bases, with 14 bases left in between. The CDR3 covers 14 residues. Germline V lookup: CDR1 SGHRS, CDR2 YFSETQ. CDR3 protein: CASSAQGQLYEQYF. Incomplete CDR3 DNA: TGCGCCAGCAGCGCTCAAGGACAGCTCTACGAG.

For this clone: The read ends 3 residues shy of where the CDR3 ends; the end is completed using the germline J gene. The chain carries TRBV18 and TRBJ1-5; D not resolved. The CDR3 totals 14 residues. CDR1 is KGHSH, CDR2 LQKENI, per germline. V was pared by 5 bases and J by 0 bases, with 8 bases between. The chain's CDR3 is CASSDQDSNQPQHF. CDR3 DNA (partial): TGTGCCAGCTCAGACCAGGATAGCAATCAGCCC.

As to this clone: Sequencing ends 3 residues short of the CDR3 end; the germline J gene provides the rest. The genes are TRBV7-9 and TRBJ1-4, with 9 bases aligning to TRBD1. This CDR3 has 14 residues. The germline CDR1 and CDR2 sequences are SEHNR and FQNEAQ (reference sequence). Trimming took 5 bases from V and 3 from J; bases not matched to a gene: 1. CDR3 DNA, as far as it was read: TGTGCCAGCAGCCGACAGGGGGCTAATGAAAAA. Amino acids: CASSRQGANEK. Given in full, the CDR3 is CASSRQGANEKLFF.